The entry that follows covers one TCR beta chain sequence. Its target is not known. Trimming cost V 1 base and J 0 bases, with 10 bases left between them. The CDR3 runs 16 residues. Looked up from germline, CDR1 is SGHTA and CDR2 is FQGNSA. With 60 Vbeta and 13 Jbeta primers, the PCR was carried out. TCRdb's copy holds only in-frame clones and misses some; the assay was immunoSEQ multiplex PCR. Of roughly 170,000 clones listed, approximately 84% were seen once; the top ten hold around 0.96%. These data belong to a study of cytomegalovirus exposure and HLA in healthy donors. Study outcomes and limitations: Most subjects had HLA-A and HLA-B alleles reportedly predicted accurately by TCR beta sequences. A later analysis found common viral pathogens apparently linked to several of the most significant clusters.

The chain carries TRBV7-2 and TRBJ2-1; a possible D gene is TRBD2 (6 bases). The receptor was isolated from a young man in good health and CMV-seronegative. Sample: PBMCs. The CDR3 is CASSLGGGNSYNEQFF. The CDR3 DNA sequence: TGTGCCAGCAGCTTAGGGGGCGGGAACTCCTACAATGAGCAGTTCTTC.